The 25 T cell receptor beta chains below all came from one sample that was sequenced in a study of breast tumors, draining lymph nodes, adjacent tissues. Samples came from axillary lymph nodes draining the breast cancer. TCRdb called the multiplex PCR reads again in MiXCR, with one record for every CDR3 protein. Of about 140,000 distinct CDR3 sequences in the sample, 30% to 35% are singletons; the top ten hold around 2.3%. The material sequenced was axillary lymph node tissue. These receptors all stem from a female donor with breast cancer. Some clones in this sample may be carry-over from other donors' samples.

At least ten counts were recorded for this clonotype. The rearrangement joins TRBV12-5 to TRBJ1-5; D might be TRBD1 (5 bases). V lost 3 bases and J 2 bases, leaving 11 bases between the germline ends. This CDR3 region has 15 residues. Germline V gene data show CDR1 as LGHNT and CDR2 as FRNRAP. The CDR3 bases are TGTGCTAGTGGTTTTTCTGGGGCAGGCAATCAGCCCCAGCATTTT. Amino acid sequence: CASGFSGAGNQPQHF.

At least ten counts were recorded for this clonotype. The genes are TRBV6-4 and TRBJ2-1; 7 bases map to TRBD2. The germline V gene encodes CDR1 MRHNA and CDR2 SNTAGT. V shed 3 bases and J 6 bases; nucleotides not matched to a gene: 11. The CDR3 has 16 residues. CDR3 in amino acids: CASSETGTKGSNEQFF. The CDR3, as DNA: TGTGCCAGCAGTGAAACCGGGACTAAGGGCTCCAATGAGCAGTTCTTC.

This clonotype was detected many times. The chain carries TRBV5-5 and TRBJ1-6, with unresolved D. Germline V gives CDR1 SGHKS, CDR2 YYEKEE (reference sequence). Trimming left V 4 bases short and J 16 bases short, with 21 bases between. The CDR3 consists of 14 residues. CDR3 nucleotides: TGTGCCAGCAGCGCTAACGGGAACAGAGCCCTTCTCCACTTT. It codes for CASSANGNRALLHF.

This clonotype was seen repeatedly, ten times or more. The V gene is TRBV2, the J gene TRBJ2-5; a weak D match, TRBD2 (6 bases). V was shortened by 2 bases and J by 4 bases, with 8 bases between the two germline ends. CDR1 and CDR2 (germline): SNHLY, FYNNEI. The CDR3 loop spans 13 amino acids. The CDR3 nucleotides are TGTGCCAGCAGTGAAAGGAGGGTAGAGACCCAGTACTTC. Its protein product is CASSERRVETQYF.

This clonotype has a count of ten or more. The rearrangement uses TRBV9 and TRBJ1-4, with a possible D match to TRBD1 (5 bases). There are 16 residues in the CDR3. V dropped 0 bases and J dropped 4 bases, with 13 bases sitting between them. Germline V gene sequence: CDR1 SGDLS, CDR2 YYNGEE. CDR3 sequence (DNA): TGTGCCAGCAGCGTAGGGCCCCAGGGCCATAATGAAAAACTGTTTTTT. Amino acids: CASSVGPQGHNEKLFF.

This clonotype appeared many times. The rearrangement joins TRBV9 to TRBJ2-3; no reliable D call. The CDR3 sequence is 15 residues long. V was shortened by 0 bases and J by 0 bases, with 8 bases between the two germline ends. The germline V gene has CDR1 SGDLS and CDR2 YYNGEE. The CDR3 sequence is CASSVGPSSTDTQYF. The CDR3 DNA reads TGTGCCAGCAGCGTAGGCCCCAGCAGCACAGATACGCAGTATTTT.

Details on this clonotype: This may be a read error: a much more frequent sequence differs by one nucleotide. The rearrangement joins TRBV2 to TRBJ2-7; D call uncertain. In germline, CDR1 is SNHLY, CDR2 FYNNEI. This CDR3 comprises 16 residues. CDR3 region: CAGSYPTGLGTYEQYV. For the CDR3, the DNA is TGTGCCGGCAGTTACCCTACCGGGCTCGGCACCTACGAGCAGTACGTC.

This clonotype has a count of ten or more. The chain combines TRBV6-6 with TRBJ1-5, with D possibly matching TRBD1 (6 bases). CDR1 and CDR2 from the germline V gene are MNHNY and SVGAGI (reference sequence). The CDR3 is 13 amino acids. The V end lost 8 bases, the J end lost 6 bases, and 14 bases lay between the germline ends. Here the CDR3 DNA reads TGTGCCAGCGGTCAAGGGGGGCCTCAGCCCCAGCATTTT. Protein sequence: CASGQGGPQPQHF.

Points on this clonotype: Because the CDR3's place on the DNA is in doubt, the DNA is left out and the CDR3 is given as listed by TCRdb. The J gene is TRBJ2-1, the V gene TRBV7-3; TRBD2 is taken as the D call from the table, unchecked against the DNA. Germline assignment: CDR1 SGHTA and CDR2 FQGTGA. The CDR3 region is 22 residues in length, termini included. The CDR3 loop reads CASSFYICSAIPTSGGAHEQFF.

V and J are TRBV6-6 and TRBJ2-3; weak D call: TRBD1 (6 bases). Germline V gene sequence: CDR1 MNHNY, CDR2 SVGAGI (reference sequence). V was trimmed by 5 bases and J by 4 bases, leaving 22 bases between them. The CDR3 runs 17 residues. The DNA for the CDR3 is TGTGCCAGCAGTCACACGGGTTTGGGGGCATCGGCAGATACGCAGTATTTT. Protein: CASSHTGLGASADTQYF.

This clonotype was recorded at least ten times. Written as DNA, the CDR3 is TGTGCCAGCAGCTTAAATGTCCTCGGCGGGCCCACCTACGAGCAGTACTTC. As protein: CASSLNVLGGPTYEQYF. The chain uses TRBV7-9 and TRBJ2-7; maybe TRBD2 (5 bases). Looked up from germline, CDR1 is SEHNR and CDR2 is FQNEAQ (reference sequence). The ends were cut back, 2 bases at V and 2 bases at J, with 19 bases in the middle. The CDR3 covers 17 residues. Looking up the rest from reference TRBV7-9 and TRBJ2-7 gives the full variable domain: DTGVSQNPRHKITKRGQNVTFRCDPISEHNRLYWYRQTLGQGPEFLTYFQNEAQLEKSRLLSDRFSAERPKGSFSTLEIQRTEQGDSAMYLCASSLNVLGGPTYEQYFGPGTRLTVT.

This clonotype was detected many times. The chain links TRBV6-5 to TRBJ1-6; D unclear. Trimming removed 5 bases from V and 8 bases from J, with 10 bases in between. CDR1 and CDR2 from the germline V gene are MNHEY and SVGAGI. The CDR3 totals 13 residues. The CDR3 DNA sequence: TGTGCCAGCAGTAACAAGTGGGATTCACCCCTCCACTTT. This codes for CASSNKWDSPLHF.

This clonotype was counted a few times. Being one base from a much bigger clone, this may be a read error. The gene calls are TRBV6-1 and TRBJ2-5; 10 nucleotides match TRBD2. V trimming: 7 bases; J trimming: 7 bases; junction bases outside the gene matches: 15. The CDR3 extends over 16 amino acids. Germline V lookup: CDR1 MNHNS, CDR2 SASEGT. The CDR3 loop reads CASTTEALAGLGTQYF. The CDR3 DNA sequence: TGTGCCAGCACCACCGAGGCACTAGCGGGGTTAGGGACCCAGTACTTC.

Notes on this clonotype: This could be a read error, since a much larger clone is one nucleotide away. The chain combines TRBV9 with TRBJ1-3; 7 bases agree with TRBD1. The CDR3 extends over 15 amino acids. CDR1 and CDR2 (germline): SGDLS, YYNGEE. CDR3 sequence (DNA): TGTGCCAGCGGACCAGGGGGGAGCTCTGGAAACACCACATATTTT. Protein sequence: CASGPGGSSGNTTYF.

This clonotype was seen at least ten times. CDR3 residues: CASSSSLDQPQHF. The DNA of the CDR3 is TGTGCCAGCAGCTCTTCTCTAGATCAGCCCCAGCATTTT. The chain joins TRBV12-3 or TRBV12-4 to TRBJ1-5; no clear D gene. The CDR3 spans 13 residues. The V end was cut by 6 bases, the J end by 5 bases, with 11 bases between.

This chain uses TRBV19 with TRBJ1-1; 7 bases agree with TRBD1. With 4 bases clipped from V and 4 bases from J, the junction kept 3 bases outside the gene matches. CDR1 is LNHDA and CDR2 is SQIVND in the germline V gene (reference sequence). This CDR3 contains 13 residues. CDR3 region: CASSTQGSTEAFF. The CDR3, as DNA: TGTGCCAGTAGTACACAGGGGAGCACTGAAGCTTTCTTT.

This clonotype was seen ten or more times. The chain links TRBV5-1 to TRBJ1-3; TRBD1 aligns across 7 bases. This CDR3 is 16 amino acids long. V was pared by 0 bases and J by 8 bases, with 11 bases of the junction left unmatched. CDR1 and CDR2 (germline): SGHRS, YFSETQ. The CDR3 reads CASSLVPQGGRDTIYF. The CDR3, as DNA: TGCGCCAGCAGCTTGGTCCCTCAGGGGGGAAGAGACACCATATATTTT.

Notes on this clonotype: Given the absence of the conserved phenylalanine or tryptophan at the CDR3 end, a read error is likely. J is TRBJ1-2 and V is TRBV18, with 10 bases aligning to TRBD1. The CDR3 runs 17 residues. Per the germline V gene, CDR1 is KGHSH and CDR2 is LQKENI. CDR3 sequence (DNA): TGTGCCAGCTCACCATTCGCCGACCAGGGACAGGGGTATGACTACACCCTC. Protein sequence: CASSPFADQGQGYDYTL.

In this sample, this clonotype turned up once. A much larger clone is a single base away; this may be a read error. The rearrangement links TRBV13 to TRBJ2-2; 11 nucleotides align to TRBD2. The CDR3 sequence is 17 residues long. The germline V gene encodes CDR1 PRHDT and CDR2 FYEKMQ (reference sequence). The junction had 4 bases not matched to a gene; V was cut back by 4 bases and J by 0 bases. Written as DNA, the CDR3 is TGTGCCAGCAGCTCCCCTAGCGGGGGGCCGAACACCGGGGAGCTGTTTTTT. This codes for CASSSPSGGPNTGELFF.

This clonotype was seen repeatedly, ten times or more. The chain has TRBV7-6 and TRBJ2-7; no clear D gene. The V gene lost 4 bases and the J gene lost 2 bases, with 15 bases spanning the gap. The CDR3 sequence is 15 residues long. Germline V gene lookup returns CDR1 SGHVS and CDR2 FNYEAQ. The CDR3 loop is CASSSQFSPTYEQYF. The CDR3 nucleotides are TGTGCCAGCAGCTCCCAATTCAGCCCGACCTACGAGCAGTACTTC. The full variable domain, in which reference TRBV7-6 and TRBJ2-7 provide the parts outside the CDR3, is GAGVSQSPRYKVTKRGQDVALRCDPISGHVSLYWYRQALGQGPEFLTYFNYEAQQDKSGLPNDRFSAERPEGSISTLTIQRTEQRDSAMYRCASSSQFSPTYEQYFGPGTRLTVT.

V gene TRBV6-2 or TRBV6-3 combines with J gene TRBJ2-4, with D maybe TRBD2 (6 bases). Between the trimmed V and J ends, which lost 6 bases and 0 bases, there was a span of 18 bases. The CDR3 consists of 17 residues. Germline loops: CDR1 MNHEY, CDR2 SVGEGT. The chain's CDR3 is CASRPRVEGLAKNIQYF. CDR3 bases: TGTGCCAGCAGGCCTCGAGTGGAGGGACTAGCCAAAAACATTCAGTACTTC.

This clonotype was seen at least ten times. The V and J genes are TRBV19 and TRBJ1-5; D remains ambiguous. Trimming removed 1 base at V and 2 bases at J, with 9 bases between. The CDR3 consists of 15 residues. Germline lookup yields CDR1 LNHDA and CDR2 SQIVND (reference sequence). The DNA for the CDR3 is TGTGCCAGTAGTATAGTCAGGCTAGGCAATCAGCCCCAGCATTTT. This sequence encodes CASSIVRLGNQPQHF.

This clonotype was observed at least ten times. The chain links TRBV2 to TRBJ1-2; D unclear. The V end was cut by 1 base, the J end by 5 bases, with 5 bases between. The V gene's germline CDR1 is SNHLY and CDR2 FYNNEI. The CDR3 is 12 amino acids. The CDR3 protein is CASSEEGYGYTF. For the CDR3, the DNA is TGTGCCAGCAGTGAAGAAGGGTATGGCTACACCTTC.

This clonotype was seen at least ten times. A much larger clonotype is one base distant, so this may be a read error. The genes are TRBV20-1 and TRBJ1-6, with a tentative D call TRBD1 (6 bases). Trimming cost V 0 bases and J 7 bases, with 19 bases left between them. The CDR3 is 17 amino acids. Per germline, CDR1 DFQATT and CDR2 SNEGSKA (reference sequence). CDR3 amino acids: CSARDPGTGAPNSPLHF. The CDR3 nucleotides read TGCAGTGCTAGAGATCCGGGCACGGGGGCGCCAAATTCACCCCTCCACTTT.

This clonotype was found many times. The chain uses TRBV2 and TRBJ2-3; D is unresolved. The CDR3 sequence is 12 residues long. From germline, CDR1 is SNHLY and CDR2 FYNNEI. V gave up 7 bases and J gave up 2 bases, with 7 bases separating them. The CDR3 region is CASKRNTDTQYF. Here the CDR3 DNA reads TGTGCCAGCAAGCGAAACACAGATACGCAGTATTTT. The full variable domain, its missing parts supplied by reference TRBV2 and TRBJ2-3, is EPEVTQTPSHQVTQMGQEVILRCVPISNHLYFYWYRQILGQKVEFLVSFYNNEISEKSEIFDDQFSVERPDGSNFTLKIRSTKLEDSAMYFCASKRNTDTQYFGPGTRLTVL.